Listed here is a single TCR beta chain. The data belong to a study of blood T cell repertoires in COVID-19. Study-level information: Samples representing acute and convalescent COVID-19 were sourced from the United States, Italy and Spain. From T cells, B-cell-depleted T cells, or PBMCs came the material, which was cDNA or gDNA.

As processed by the authors: Amplified reference gene primers provided the basis for estimating nucleated cell counts. Libraries were prepared by immunoSEQ multiplex PCR; TCRdb keeps only in-frame clonotypes and omits some of them. The DNA was the basis for D and trimming; V, J and clone size are from that table. The repertoire holds 100,000 to 150,000 clones, around nine tenths seen once, with over 1% in the top ten. Material: peripheral blood. This receptor was taken from a woman aged 80 or over with acute or convalescent COVID-19.

Written as DNA, the CDR3 is TGCGCCAGCAGTTCGGACAGTTCCTATGGCTACACCTTC. Its translation: CASSSDSSYGYTF. The V and J genes are TRBV5-1 and TRBJ1-2; possibly TRBD1 for D (6 bases). The V end was cut by 5 bases, the J end by 4 bases, with 12 bases between. This CDR3 contains 13 residues. Germline V lookup: CDR1 SGHRS, CDR2 YFSETQ.